Presented here are 20 T cell receptor beta chains from one specimen sequenced in a study of shared clonotypes between healthy human individuals. Sequencing used immunoSEQ multiplex PCR; TCRdb keeps in-frame clones, though not all of them. The top ten hold more than 0.12% of the sample, which has approximately 2.5 million clones, approximately 90% seen once. The sample taken for sequencing was naive CD4+ T cells sorted from blood. Specified subset: CD45RA+ positively selected. These receptors were collected from a man in his late teens or twenties in good health.

The rearrangement uses TRBV7-9 and TRBJ1-4; tentative D call: TRBD1 (5 bases). This CDR3 has 14 residues. Germline lookup yields CDR1 SEHNR and CDR2 FQNEAQ (reference sequence). Deletions cut 1 base from V and 7 bases from J, with 10 bases between. CDR3 in DNA: TGTGCCAGCAGCTTAGGACAGCCACTTGAAAAACTGTTTTTT. Protein product: CASSLGQPLEKLFF. The full variable domain, its missing parts supplied by reference TRBV7-9 and TRBJ1-4, is DTGVSQNPRHKITKRGQNVTFRCDPISEHNRLYWYRQTLGQGPEFLTYFQNEAQLEKSRLLSDRFSAERPKGSFSTLEIQRTEQGDSAMYLCASSLGQPLEKLFFGSGTQLSVL.

This sequence joins TRBV5-1 and TRBJ2-7; 7 positions match TRBD1. CDR1 is SGHRS, CDR2 YFSETQ, per germline. The CDR3 has 15 residues. V shed 3 bases, J shed 4 bases, and the junction held 10 bases outside the gene matches. CDR3 sequence reads: CASSSMTGKIYEQYF. The CDR3 nucleotides read TGCGCCAGCAGCTCGATGACAGGGAAAATTTACGAGCAGTACTTC.

J is TRBJ2-2 and V is TRBV7-8; D remains ambiguous. V was shortened by 5 bases and J by 4 bases, with 17 bases between the two germline ends. The CDR3 has 16 amino acids. Germline assignment: CDR1 SGHVS and CDR2 FQNEAQ. The chain's CDR3 is CASSEHTSFGTGELFF. As DNA, the CDR3 is TGTGCCAGCAGCGAACACACCAGTTTTGGCACCGGGGAGCTGTTTTTT. The full variable domain, its missing parts supplied by reference TRBV7-8 and TRBJ2-2, is GAGVSQSPRYKVAKRGQDVALRCDPISGHVSLFWYQQALGQGPEFLTYFQNEAQLDKSGLPSDRFFAERPEGSVSTLKIQRTQQEDSAVYLCASSEHTSFGTGELFFGEGSRLTVL.

This sequence joins TRBV7-2 and TRBJ1-2; no firm D call. The CDR3 length is 13 residues. The germline gives CDR1 SGHTA, CDR2 FQGNSA. The V end was cut by 0 bases, the J end by 7 bases, with 9 bases between. Here the CDR3 DNA reads TGTGCCAGCAGCTTAGCCCCTCTGGGTGGCTACACCTTC. This translates into CASSLAPLGGYTF.

The chain uses TRBV7-6 and TRBJ2-3; no clear D gene. Trimming shortened V by 0 bases and J by 1 base, and 8 bases separated the two germline ends. The length of the CDR3 is 15 residues. CDR1 is SGHVS, CDR2 FNYEAQ, per germline. CDR3 sequence reads: CASSLAITRTDTQYF. The CDR3 DNA sequence: TGTGCCAGCAGCTTAGCGATAACTCGCACAGATACGCAGTATTTT.

The rearrangement links TRBV7-9 to TRBJ2-5; 8 bases match TRBD1. The V segment lost 5 bases and the J segment 4 bases; nucleotides outside the gene matches: 12. There are 16 residues in the CDR3. CDR1 is SEHNR and CDR2 is FQNEAQ in the germline V gene (reference sequence). The CDR3: CASSPQDRAGGETQYF. The DNA for the CDR3 is TGTGCCAGCAGCCCTCAGGACAGGGCTGGAGGAGAGACCCAGTACTTC.

The rearrangement links TRBV6-5 to TRBJ1-5; D not certain. The CDR3 consists of 14 residues. Trimming stripped 5 bases from V and 5 bases from J, with 13 bases between. Germline values: CDR1 MNHEY, CDR2 SVGAGI. In DNA form, the CDR3 reads TGTGCCAGCAGTCCCCGTTCGCGGGATCAGCCCCAGCATTTT. This sequence encodes CASSPRSRDQPQHF.

V gene TRBV5-3 combines with J gene TRBJ2-5, with TRBD1 identical over 9 bases. TRBV5-3 is flagged as an ORF with uncertain function. The junction had 9 bases not matched to a gene; V was cut back by 5 bases and J by 4 bases. This CDR3 has 15 residues. The CDR3 spells CARRMEQGAGETQYF. The CDR3 DNA reads TGTGCCAGAAGAATGGAACAGGGGGCGGGAGAGACCCAGTACTTC.

V gene TRBV6-1 combines with J gene TRBJ1-2, with a tentative D call TRBD1 (6 bases). The V gene's germline CDR1 is MNHNS and CDR2 SASEGT. This CDR3 contains 14 residues. Trimming removed 3 bases from V and 8 bases from J, with 16 bases in between. In nucleotides, the CDR3 is TGTGCCAGCAGTGACCCCGGGACAAGAAGAGGCTACACCTTC. Its translation: CASSDPGTRRGYTF.

This sequence joins TRBV6-5 and TRBJ1-1, with unresolved D. Trimming shortened V by 4 bases and J by 6 bases, and 9 bases separated the two germline ends. The CDR3 extends over 12 amino acids. The germline V gene has CDR1 MNHEY and CDR2 SVGAGI. CDR3 coding DNA: TGTGCCAGCAGTTCCGTCGCATCTGAAGCTTTCTTT. This gives the protein CASSSVASEAFF.

The CDR3 spells CASSSGTESEQYF. Written as DNA, the CDR3 is TGTGCCAGCAGCTCCGGGACAGAAAGCGAGCAGTACTTC. The chain couples TRBV7-6 to TRBJ2-7; 7 positions match TRBD1. Trimming removed 4 bases from V and 6 bases from J; junction bases left unmatched: 6. CDR3 length equals 13 residues. CDR1 is SGHVS, CDR2 FNYEAQ, per germline.

The chain couples TRBV10-3 to TRBJ1-4, with D possibly being TRBD1 (5 bases). The CDR3 runs 16 residues. Per germline, CDR1 ENHRY and CDR2 SYGVKD. Trimming stripped 0 bases from V and 5 bases from J, with 13 bases between. Here the CDR3 reads CAISESKTRGNEKLFF. The CDR3, as DNA: TGTGCCATCAGTGAGTCAAAGACACGGGGCAATGAAAAACTGTTTTTT.

Comment on this clone: Possible read error: a much larger clone is one base away. V and J are TRBV5-4 and TRBJ2-7; no clear D. The CDR3 sequence is 11 residues long. V lost 0 bases to trimming and J lost 2 bases, with 0 bases between them. Per germline, CDR1 SGHNT and CDR2 YYREEE (reference sequence). CDR3 sequence (DNA): TGTGCCAGCAGCTTGGCCTACGAGCAGTACTTC. It encodes CASSLAYEQYF.

V gene TRBV9 combines with J gene TRBJ2-1; D gene unclear. The CDR3 length is 14 residues. Germline loops: CDR1 SGDLS, CDR2 YYNGEE. V gave up 0 bases and J gave up 1 base, with 5 bases separating them. CDR3 region: CASSVDGSYNEQFF. CDR3 DNA: TGTGCCAGCAGCGTAGACGGATCCTACAATGAGCAGTTCTTC.

The rearrangement joins TRBV10-3 to TRBJ1-4; no reliable D call. CDR1 and CDR2 from the germline V gene are ENHRY and SYGVKD. V dropped 3 bases and J dropped 5 bases, with 10 bases sitting between them. The CDR3 contains 14 residues. The CDR3 DNA reads as TGTGCCATCAGTGATGGTCCGCTGAATGAAAAACTGTTTTTT. Amino acids: CAISDGPLNEKLFF.

V and J are TRBV28 and TRBJ2-5, with TRBD2 identical over 13 bases. V trimming: 3 bases; J trimming: 7 bases; junction bases outside the gene matches: 11. Germline values: CDR1 MDHEN, CDR2 SYDVKM. The CDR3 covers 17 residues. The CDR3 spells CASSFPGTSGALGTQYF. In DNA form, the CDR3 reads TGTGCCAGCAGTTTCCCTGGGACTAGCGGGGCCCTGGGGACCCAGTACTTC.

V gene TRBV10-3 combines with J gene TRBJ2-3, with D perhaps TRBD1 or TRBD2 (5 bases each). V lost 2 bases and J lost 5, with 14 bases in between. This CDR3 is built from 15 residues. CDR1 is ENHRY and CDR2 is SYGVKD in the germline V gene. The CDR3 loop reads CAISEQGRAQDTQYF. The CDR3 DNA reads as TGTGCCATCAGTGAGCAGGGACGGGCACAAGATACGCAGTATTTT.

The table lists this clone with a count of one. The chain is built from TRBV5-1 and TRBJ2-2; D gene ambiguous. CDR3 length: 15 residues. Germline V lookup: CDR1 SGHRS, CDR2 YFSETQ. V lost 7 bases, J lost 5 bases, and 18 bases lay in between. The CDR3 reads CASGQRSDSTGELFF. The CDR3 DNA reads TGCGCCAGCGGGCAAAGATCCGATTCGACCGGGGAGCTGTTTTTT.

This clone was counted only a few times. The chain links TRBV6-1 to TRBJ1-1, with unresolved D. The germline gives CDR1 MNHNS, CDR2 SASEGT. The CDR3 totals 12 residues. V lost 5 bases to trimming and J lost 5 bases, with 9 bases between them. The CDR3 is CASSPRITEAFF. CDR3 in DNA: TGTGCCAGCAGTCCCCGCATTACTGAAGCTTTCTTT.

The V gene is TRBV6-5, the J gene TRBJ2-1; the D is unclear. This CDR3 comprises 14 residues. Trimming shortened V by 5 bases and J by 0 bases, and 8 bases separated the two germline ends. CDR1 and CDR2 from the germline V gene are MNHEY and SVGAGI. The CDR3 region has the DNA TGTGCCAGCAGTCCCTCTCGCTCCTACAATGAGCAGTTCTTC. Its protein is CASSPSRSYNEQFF.